Included here is one TCR beta chain sequence, with context. Naive CD45RA+ and memory CD45RA-negative subsets were split from CD4+ cells. The data were taken from a study of shared clonotypes between healthy human individuals. The CDR3 loop spans 15 amino acids. Germline assignment: CDR1 SGDLS and CDR2 YYNGEE. The V end lost 3 bases, the J end lost 0 bases, and 12 bases lay between the germline ends. The assay was immunoSEQ multiplex PCR, and TCRdb's table has in-frame clones only and misses some. The sample gives 2 million to 3 million clones, 93% of which show up once; approximately 0.36% is in the top ten.

The TCR originated in a man aged 18 to 35 in good health. Some clones in this sample may be carry-over from other donors' samples. The chain recombines TRBV9 with TRBJ1-2; D is uncertain. The sample was naive CD4+ T cells from PBMCs. Subset described: CD45RA+ positively selected. This CDR3 reads CASSAPYTTNYGYTF. CDR3 nucleotides: TGTGCCAGCAGCGCGCCATACACGACTAACTATGGCTACACCTTC.